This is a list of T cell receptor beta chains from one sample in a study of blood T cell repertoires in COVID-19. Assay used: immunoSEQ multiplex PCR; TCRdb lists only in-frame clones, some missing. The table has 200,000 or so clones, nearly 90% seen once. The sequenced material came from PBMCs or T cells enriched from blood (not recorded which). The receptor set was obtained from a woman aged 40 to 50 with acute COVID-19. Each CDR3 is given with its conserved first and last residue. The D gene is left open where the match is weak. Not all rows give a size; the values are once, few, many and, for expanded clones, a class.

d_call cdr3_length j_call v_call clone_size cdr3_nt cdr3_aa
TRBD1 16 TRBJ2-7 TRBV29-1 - TGCAGCGCCGTGGGGACAGGGGGCTTGCTTTCCTACGAGCAGTACTTC CSAVGTGGLLSYEQYF
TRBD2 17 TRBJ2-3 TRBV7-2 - TGTGCCAGCAGCTTAGTGCCTAGCGGGACTAGCACAGATACGCAGTATTTT CASSLVPSGTSTDTQYF
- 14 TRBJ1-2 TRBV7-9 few TGTGCCAGCAGCTTTCGAGGGCAGGACTATGGCTACACCTTC CASSFRGQDYGYTF
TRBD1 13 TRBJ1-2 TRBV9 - TGTGCCAGCAGCCGGGGACAGGGCGATGGCTACACCTTC CASSRGQGDGYTF
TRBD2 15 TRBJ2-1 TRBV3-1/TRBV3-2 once TGTGCCAGCAGCCGAACTAGCGGGAGATTAAATGAGCAGTTCTTC CASSRTSGRLNEQFF
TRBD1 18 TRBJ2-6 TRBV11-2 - TGTGCCAGCAGGGGACCCGGGACAGGGGGTAATGGGGCCAACGTCCTGACTTTC CASRGPGTGGNGANVLTF
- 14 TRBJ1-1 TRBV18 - TGTGCCAGCTCACTCGTTACAACGAACACTGAAGCTTTCTTT CASSLVTTNTEAFF
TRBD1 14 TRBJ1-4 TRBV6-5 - TGTGCCAGCACGACAGGGAGCACTAATGAAAAACTGTTTTTT CASTTGSTNEKLFF
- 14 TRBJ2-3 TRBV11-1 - TGTGCCAGCAGCTCCTATCAGGGTACAGATACGCAGTATTTT CASSSYQGTDTQYF
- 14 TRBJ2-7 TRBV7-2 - TGTGCCAGCAGCTTAATGACAGGATCCTACGAGCAGTACTTC CASSLMTGSYEQYF
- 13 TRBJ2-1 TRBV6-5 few TGTGCCAGCAGAGCCGACAGTTTGAATGAGCAGTTCTTC CASRADSLNEQFF
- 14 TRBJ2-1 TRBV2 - TGTGCCAGCAGTCGGGGGTCCCCTTACAATGAGCAGTTCTTC CASSRGSPYNEQFF
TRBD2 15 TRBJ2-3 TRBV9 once TGTGCCAGCAGCGATAGCGGGAGTAGGACAGATACGCAGTATTTT CASSDSGSRTDTQYF
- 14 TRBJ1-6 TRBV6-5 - TGTGCCAGCAGCCCCCCCGGAGAGGCTTCACCCCTCCACTTT CASSPPGEASPLHF
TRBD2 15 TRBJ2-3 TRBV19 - TGTGCCAGTAGTCTGACTAGCGTGAGCACAGATACGCAGTATTTT CASSLTSVSTDTQYF
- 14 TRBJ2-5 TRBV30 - TGTGCCTGGAGTGTAGCGGTGTCAGAGGAGACCCAGTACTTC CAWSVAVSEETQYF
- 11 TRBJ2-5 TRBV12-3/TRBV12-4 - TGTGCCAGCAGTTTATCAGGGACCCAGTACTTC CASSLSGTQYF
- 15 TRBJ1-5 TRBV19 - TGTGCCAGTAGTATCCAACAGGCCCACGGTCAGCCCCAGCATTTT CASSIQQAHGQPQHF
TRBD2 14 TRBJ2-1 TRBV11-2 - TGTGCCAGCAGCTTAGGGACTAGAACAAATGAGCAGTTCTTC CASSLGTRTNEQFF
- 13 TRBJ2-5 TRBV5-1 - TGCGCCAGCAGCTTGTCAGGGCCTGAGACCCAGTACTTC CASSLSGPETQYF
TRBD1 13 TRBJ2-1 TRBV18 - TGTGCCAGCTCATCCACAGGGGTCGATGAGCAGTTCTTC CASSSTGVDEQFF
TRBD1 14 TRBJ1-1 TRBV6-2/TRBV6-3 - TGTGCCAGCAGTTACACGGGACAGGGAAAAGAGGCTTTCTTT CASSYTGQGKEAFF
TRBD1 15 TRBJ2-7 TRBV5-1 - TGCGCCAGCAGCGCAGGGACAGGGCGGTCCTACGAGCAGTACTTC CASSAGTGRSYEQYF
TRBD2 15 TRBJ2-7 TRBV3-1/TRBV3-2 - TGTGCCAGCAGTCGGGGGACTAGCGGAGGTTACGAGCAGTACTTC CASSRGTSGGYEQYF
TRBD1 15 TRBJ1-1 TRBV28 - TGTGCCAGCAGTCAGAAACAGGGGATGGGGACTGAAGCTTTCTTT CASSQKQGMGTEAFF
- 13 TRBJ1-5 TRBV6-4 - TGTGCCAGCTCCAGTGAGGAAAATCAGCCCCAGCATTTT CASSSEENQPQHF
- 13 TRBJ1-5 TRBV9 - TGTGCCAGCAGCGTAGAGGCGGATCAGCCCCAGCATTTT CASSVEADQPQHF
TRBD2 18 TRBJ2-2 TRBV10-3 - TGTGCCATCAGTGAGGTCCTAGCGGGGGCCCTCGACACCGGGGAGCTGTTTTTT CAISEVLAGALDTGELFF
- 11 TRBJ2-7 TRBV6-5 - TGTGCCAGCAGTTATAGAGACGAGCAGTACTTC CASSYRDEQYF
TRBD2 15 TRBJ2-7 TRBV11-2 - TGTGCCAGCAGCCCATGGGGTAGCGGGAGTCAAGAGCAGTACTTC CASSPWGSGSQEQYF
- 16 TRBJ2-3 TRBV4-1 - TGCGCCAGCAGCCCAGGGATGGGGTCCCCAGGGGATACGCAGTATTTT CASSPGMGSPGDTQYF
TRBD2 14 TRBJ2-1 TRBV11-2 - TGTGCCAGCAGCTTGCTAGCGGGGACCCGGGAGCAGTTCTTC CASSLLAGTREQFF
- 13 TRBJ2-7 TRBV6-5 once TGTGCCAGCAGTTACTCGAGGGAGGCCAGGGAGTACTTC CASSYSREAREYF
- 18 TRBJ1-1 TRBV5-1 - TGCGCCAGCAGCTTGGAGCCTCTACTTTTTACGTCGAACACTGAAGCTTTCTTT CASSLEPLLFTSNTEAFF
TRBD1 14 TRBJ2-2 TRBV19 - TGTGCCAGTAGTATCCGCAGGGGGCACGGGGAGCTGTTTTTT CASSIRRGHGELFF
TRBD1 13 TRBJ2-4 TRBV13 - TGTGCCAGCAGCATGACAGGGGTCTTAGCACCGTACTTC CASSMTGVLAPYF
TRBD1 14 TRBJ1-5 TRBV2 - TGTGCCAGCAGCCCCGGGACAGGGGGCCAGCCCCAGCATTTT CASSPGTGGQPQHF
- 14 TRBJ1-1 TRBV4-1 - TGCGCCAGCAGCCAAGTCGGCAGGGGATCTGAAGCTTTCTTT CASSQVGRGSEAFF
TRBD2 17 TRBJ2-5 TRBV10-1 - TGCGCCAGCAGTGATCCCCCGCTAGCGGGAAGATGCGAGACCCAGTACTTC CASSDPPLAGRCETQYF
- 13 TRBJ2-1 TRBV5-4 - TGTGCCAGCAGCAAAGAACAGGGACGTGAGCAGTTCTTC CASSKEQGREQFF
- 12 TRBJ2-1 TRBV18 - TGTGCCAGCTCACCGATGGGCATTGAGCAGTTCTTC CASSPMGIEQFF
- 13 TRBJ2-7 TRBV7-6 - TGTGCCAGCAGCTTACCGGAGACCCACGAGCAGTACTTC CASSLPETHEQYF
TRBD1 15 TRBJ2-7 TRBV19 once TGTGCCAGTAGTCCTACCCGGGACAGGGTGTACGAGCAGTACTTC CASSPTRDRVYEQYF
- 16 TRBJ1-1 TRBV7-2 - TGTGCCAGCAGCTTAGGGGCAGATCGACCCCAAACTGAAGCTTTCTTT CASSLGADRPQTEAFF
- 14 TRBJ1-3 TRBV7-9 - TGTGCCAGCAGCTTGCGGGCCTCTGGAAACACCATATATTTT CASSLRASGNTIYF
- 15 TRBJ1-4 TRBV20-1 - TGCAGTGCTAGTCCGGACACGGAGCTTTCGGAAAAACTGTTTTTT CSASPDTELSEKLFF
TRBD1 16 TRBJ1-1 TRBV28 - TGTGCCAGCAGTCCCTCACTCGGACAGGGCCCTCCCCAAGCTTTCTTT CASSPSLGQGPPQAFF
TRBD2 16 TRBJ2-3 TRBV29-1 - TGCAGCGTTGAAAATAGGACTAGCGGGAGGGCTTATACGCAGTATTTT CSVENRTSGRAYTQYF
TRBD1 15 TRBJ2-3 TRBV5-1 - TGCGCCAGCAGCCTCCCCACAGGGGCCACAGATACGCAGTATTTT CASSLPTGATDTQYF
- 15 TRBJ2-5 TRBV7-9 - TGTGCCAGCAGCTTAGAAACAGGGATGGGAGAGACCCAGTACTTC CASSLETGMGETQYF
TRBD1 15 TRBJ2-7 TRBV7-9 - TGTGCCAGCAGCTTACCAGGGACAGGGTCCTACGAGCAGTACTTC CASSLPGTGSYEQYF
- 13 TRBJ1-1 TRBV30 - TGTGCCTGGAGACAGGGAAGGGCCACTGAAGCTTTCTTT CAWRQGRATEAFF
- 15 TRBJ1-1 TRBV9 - TGTGCCAGCAGCCCCCATAACGATAGGAACACTGAAGCTTTCTTT CASSPHNDRNTEAFF
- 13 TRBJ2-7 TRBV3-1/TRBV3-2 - TGTGCCAGCAGCGTAACACAGAGCTACGAGCAGTACTTC CASSVTQSYEQYF
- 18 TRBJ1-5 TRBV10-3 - TGTGCCATCAGTGACCCCCAATTACAGTTTTCTAGCAATCAGCCCCAGCATTTT CAISDPQLQFSSNQPQHF
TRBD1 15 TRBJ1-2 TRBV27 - TGTGCCAGCAGTTCCGCCGGGACAGGGGGCTTTGGCTACACCTTC CASSSAGTGGFGYTF
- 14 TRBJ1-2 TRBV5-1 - TGCGCCAGCAGCTTGACAACAGGGTTCTATGGCTACACCTTC CASSLTTGFYGYTF
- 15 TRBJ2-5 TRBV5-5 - TGTGCCAGCAGCGGCGGGACAGCGAGGCGGGAGACCCAGTACTTC CASSGGTARRETQYF
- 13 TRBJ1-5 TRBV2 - TGTGCCAGCAGTAGGGGTATCTATCAGCCCCAGCATTTT CASSRGIYQPQHF
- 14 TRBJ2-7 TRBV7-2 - TGTGCCAGCAGCTTCTCAGGCTCACCATACGAGCAGTACTTC CASSFSGSPYEQYF